This T cell receptor beta chain was retrieved from a study of T cells after posttransplantation cyclophosphamide. Sequencing was performed with immunoSEQ multiplex PCR; in TCRdb, only in-frame clones are kept and a portion is missing. The table shows over 20,000 clones, with roughly 98% occurring only once. General study points: Skin or GI-infiltrating T cells shared few TRB sequences with blood. Donor-recipient repertoire similarity was low at 1-2 months, rising over year one.

Regarding this clone: Antigen unknown. This sample includes further DNA sequences coding for the same CDR3.

CDR1 SGHRS and CDR2 YFSETQ come from the germline V gene. The CDR3 has 13 residues. The ends were cut back, 4 bases at V and 2 bases at J, with 10 bases in the middle. This related bone marrow graft donor gave peripheral blood on the day of marrow donation. V gene TRBV5-1 combines with J gene TRBJ2-7, with D possibly matching TRBD1 (6 bases). Sample: naive CD8+ T cells sorted from PBMCs. This TCR was sampled from a man aged 35-49 years in good health, CMV-negative, and a related stem cell transplant donor. CDR3 nucleotide sequence: TGCGCCAGCAGCAGGGGGACGGCCTACGAGCAGTACTTC. This sequence encodes CASSRGTAYEQYF.